This note documents a single TCR beta chain sequence. Its antigen is not known. TCRdb's table, derived via immunoSEQ multiplex PCR, lists solely in-frame clones and lacks some. The table has tens of thousands of clones, 82% seen once. This entry is derived from a study of radiation and T cells in renal cell carcinoma. Study overall: Nephrectomy followed 15 Gy stereotactic body radiation by 4 weeks. Findings of the study overall: In blood, top tumor clones expanded by 2 weeks, shrinking by 4.

Time point specified: baseline pretreatment blood. Treatment defined: 15 Gy SBRT to primary tumor, nephrectomy 4 weeks later. Radiation-treated patients gave blood at baseline, week 2 and week 4. In germline, CDR1 is SNHLY, CDR2 FYNNEI. The CDR3 runs 14 residues. The V end was cut by 5 bases, the J end by 4 bases, with 14 bases between. This receptor was obtained from a man between 60 and 75 years old with renal cell carcinoma. This chain connects TRBV2 to TRBJ2-5; tentatively, D is TRBD2 (6 bases). The sample in question was blood, obtained from a patient whose treatment included radiotherapy and nephrectomy. CDR3 sequence reads: CASSSRVGGETQYF. The CDR3 DNA follows: TGTGCCAGCAGTAGCAGGGTGGGGGGAGAGACCCAGTACTTC.